These 19 T cell receptor beta chains were all obtained from the same sample, sequenced in a study of cytomegalovirus exposure and HLA in healthy donors. PCR involved 60 Vbeta and 13 Jbeta primers. The assay was immunoSEQ multiplex PCR, and TCRdb's table has in-frame clones only and misses some. The repertoire holds fewer than 140,000 clones, with 71% as singletons. Sequenced sample: PBMCs. The receptors come from a female donor in good health and CMV-seronegative.

This clone appeared a few times. J is TRBJ1-1 and V is TRBV6-6; weak D call: TRBD1 (5 bases). V lost 6 bases, J lost 1 base, and 12 bases lay in between. Germline CDR1 is MNHNY and CDR2 is SVGAGI (reference sequence). The CDR3 contains 14 residues. The DNA for the CDR3 is TGTGCCAGCAGCCCTGGGCAGGGGAACACTGAAGCTTTCTTT. The encoded protein is CASSPGQGNTEAFF.

In DNA, the CDR3 is TGTGCCAGTAGTATAGACGGCAGGCCCAATCAGCCCCAGCATTTT. Protein: CASSIDGRPNQPQHF. This rearrangement joins TRBV19 to TRBJ1-5; no definite D call. The CDR3 covers 15 residues. The V end lost 0 bases, the J end lost 3 bases, and 9 bases lay between the germline ends. In germline, CDR1 is LNHDA, CDR2 SQIVND (reference sequence).

The chain joins TRBV18 to TRBJ1-1; TRBD1 aligns across 7 bases. The CDR3 contains 14 residues. The junction had 4 bases not matched to a gene; V was cut back by 5 bases and J by 1 base. CDR1 KGHSH and CDR2 LQKENI come from the germline V gene. The CDR3 region is CASSRWTGNTEAFF. The DNA of the CDR3 is TGTGCCAGCTCAAGATGGACAGGGAACACTGAAGCTTTCTTT.

The chain joins TRBV5-1 to TRBJ2-1; 7 nucleotides line up with TRBD2. CDR3 length: 15 residues. V lost 2 bases, J lost 9 bases, and 11 bases stayed unmatched. CDR1 and CDR2 (germline): SGHRS, YFSETQ. In DNA form, the CDR3 reads TGCGCCAGCAGCTTCACCCTCGGGGAGGGGCGTGAGCAGTTCTTC. Translating gives CASSFTLGEGREQFF.

This clone was detected only a few times. V gene TRBV7-2 combines with J gene TRBJ2-5; D possibly corresponds to TRBD1 (5 bases). Germline CDR1 SGHTA, CDR2 FQGNSA. Trimming stripped 4 bases from V and 5 bases from J, with 14 bases between. CDR3 size: 14 residues. DNA for the CDR3: TGTGCCAGCAGCTCTGGTGGACATTCCGAGACCCAGTACTTC. This translates into CASSSGGHSETQYF.

This clone is a singleton in its sample. The V and J genes are TRBV28 and TRBJ1-2, with D tentatively TRBD1 (5 bases). The CDR3 extends over 12 amino acids. The germline V gene has CDR1 MDHEN and CDR2 SYDVKM. Trimming took off 6 bases at V and 8 bases at J, with 13 bases between the two ends. The CDR3 nucleotides read TGTGCCAGCAGGTCCTCAGGGTACGGCTACACCTTC. Residues: CASRSSGYGYTF.

V and J are TRBV18 and TRBJ2-5; tentative D call: TRBD2 (6 bases). Trimming cost V 4 bases and J 5 bases, with 17 bases left between them. This CDR3 comprises 15 residues. CDR1 and CDR2 (germline): KGHSH, LQKENI. CDR3 protein: CASSRMGLLGETQYF. CDR3 in DNA: TGTGCCAGCTCACGGATGGGACTCCTCGGGGAGACCCAGTACTTC.

J is TRBJ1-1 and V is TRBV29-1; TRBD1 might be the D (5 bases). This CDR3 comprises 9 residues. Germline assignment: CDR1 SQVTM and CDR2 ANQGSEA. Here the CDR3 DNA reads TGCCTCCGGGGGGTGGAAACTTTCTTT. This translates into CLRGVETFF.

The chain is built from TRBV5-4 and TRBJ1-1; unclear D gene. Trimming left V 4 bases short and J 2 bases short, with 12 bases between. The V gene's germline CDR1 is SGHNT and CDR2 YYREEE (reference sequence). The CDR3 covers 14 residues. CDR3 DNA: TGTGCCAGCAGCAACCCCACACGTAACACTGAAGCTTTCTTT. It specifies CASSNPTRNTEAFF.

The J gene is TRBJ2-1, the V gene TRBV19; D possibly uses TRBD1 or TRBD2 (10 bases each). Germline CDR1 and CDR2: LNHDA and SQIVND (reference sequence). The V end lost 3 bases, the J end lost 8 bases, and 26 bases lay between the germline ends. The CDR3 covers 18 residues. This chain's CDR3 is CASSIRDRGLAGDYEQFF. CDR3 sequence (DNA): TGTGCCAGTAGTATTCGGGACAGGGGCCTAGCGGGAGACTATGAGCAGTTCTTC.

The V call is TRBV7-6, the J call TRBJ2-3, with 12 bases identical to TRBD2. This CDR3 has 18 residues. J lost 1 base, V lost 1 base, and 6 bases had no gene match. Germline V gene data show CDR1 as SGHVS and CDR2 as FNYEAQ. The CDR3 is CASSLGASGRAGTDTQYF. Written as DNA, the CDR3 is TGTGCCAGCAGCTTAGGGGCTAGCGGGAGGGCCGGCACAGATACGCAGTATTTT. The full variable domain, rest sourced from reference TRBV7-6 and TRBJ2-3, is GAGVSQSPRYKVTKRGQDVALRCDPISGHVSLYWYRQALGQGPEFLTYFNYEAQQDKSGLPNDRFSAERPEGSISTLTIQRTEQRDSAMYRCASSLGASGRAGTDTQYFGPGTRLTVL.

The chain has TRBV30 and TRBJ2-7; weak D call: TRBD2 (6 bases). V lost 2 bases and J 4 bases, leaving 24 bases between the germline ends. CDR1 is GTSNPN, CDR2 SVGIG, per germline (reference sequence). The CDR3 sequence is 17 residues long. CDR3 coding DNA: TGTGCCTGGAGTATAGTTGGGAGGAGGGGAGACGCTTACGAGCAGTACTTC. It codes for CAWSIVGRRGDAYEQYF.

The chain carries TRBV27 and TRBJ2-2, with 9 positions matching TRBD1. The germline V gene has CDR1 MNHEY and CDR2 SMNVEV (reference sequence). CDR3 length: 14 amino acids. The J segment lost 6 bases and the V segment lost 5 bases, leaving 4 bases of the junction unmatched. DNA of the CDR3: TGTGCCAGCAGTCCCGGGACAGGGTCCGGGGAGCTGTTTTTT. Protein sequence: CASSPGTGSGELFF.

This chain links TRBV28 with TRBJ2-7; 7 bases line up with TRBD2. The CDR3 runs 13 residues. The trim removed 3 bases at V and 1 base at J, leaving 0 bases unmatched. Germline V gene sequence: CDR1 MDHEN, CDR2 SYDVKM. The CDR3, as DNA: TGTGCCAGCAGTTTGGGGGGGTCCTACGAGCAGTACTTC. Encoded protein: CASSLGGSYEQYF.

The genes are TRBV6-1 and TRBJ2-1, with D tentatively TRBD1 (6 bases). Germline CDR1 and CDR2: MNHNS and SASEGT. Trimming took 2 bases from V and 8 from J, leaving 16 bases between them. This CDR3 is built from 15 residues. Here the CDR3 reads CASSEKDRFLDEQFF. The CDR3 region has the DNA TGTGCCAGCAGTGAAAAGGACAGATTTTTGGATGAGCAGTTCTTC.

This clone was detected once. The CDR3 coding sequence is TGTGCCAGCAGCTCTCCGCGCGGCACCGGGGAGCTGTTTTTT. It is translated as CASSSPRGTGELFF. V and J are TRBV7-3 and TRBJ2-2, with D uncertain. The CDR3 is 14 amino acids. V was pared by 4 bases and J by 4 bases, with 10 bases between. The germline gives CDR1 SGHTA, CDR2 FQGTGA.

The V call is TRBV5-1, the J call TRBJ1-2, with 8 positions matching TRBD1. This CDR3 is built from 15 residues. V dropped 2 bases and J dropped 7; count of bases not matched to a gene: 10. Germline lookup yields CDR1 SGHRS and CDR2 YFSETQ. CDR3 sequence: CASSFAAGGAGGYTF. The CDR3 bases are TGCGCCAGCAGCTTTGCCGCAGGGGGCGCGGGTGGCTACACCTTC.

In this sample, this clone turned up a few times. The chain links TRBV7-9 to TRBJ2-7; D gene unclear. The V end lost 1 base, the J end lost 4 bases, and 14 bases lay between the germline ends. This CDR3 comprises 15 residues. In germline, CDR1 is SEHNR, CDR2 FQNEAQ (reference sequence). The CDR3 DNA reads TGTGCCAGCAGCTTAGGGTCGGGTTTAGGATACGAGCAGTACTTC. Translation: CASSLGSGLGYEQYF.

The chain employs TRBV5-1 and TRBJ2-2, with TRBD1 matching over 11 bases. The CDR3 covers 14 residues. Germline V lookup: CDR1 SGHRS, CDR2 YFSETQ. The ends lost 7 bases at V and 4 bases at J; junction bases unmatched: 3. Here the CDR3 DNA reads TGCGCCAGCCGAGGGACAGGGGGCACCGGGGAGCTGTTTTTT. Residues: CASRGTGGTGELFF. Drawing the rest from reference TRBV5-1 and TRBJ2-2, the complete variable domain is KAGVTQTPRYLIKTRGQQVTLSCSPISGHRSVSWYQQTPGQGLQFLFEYFSETQRNKGNFPGRFSGRQFSNSRSEMNVSTLELGDSALYLCASRGTGGTGELFFGEGSRLTVL.